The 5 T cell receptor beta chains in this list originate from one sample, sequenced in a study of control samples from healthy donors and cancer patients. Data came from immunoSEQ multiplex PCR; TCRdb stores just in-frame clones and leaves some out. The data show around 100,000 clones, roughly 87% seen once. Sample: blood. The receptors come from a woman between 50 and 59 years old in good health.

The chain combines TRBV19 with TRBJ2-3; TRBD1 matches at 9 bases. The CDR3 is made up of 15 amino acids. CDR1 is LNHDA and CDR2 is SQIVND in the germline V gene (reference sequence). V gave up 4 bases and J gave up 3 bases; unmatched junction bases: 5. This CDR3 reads CASSTTGGPTDTQYF. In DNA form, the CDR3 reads TGTGCCAGTAGTACGACAGGGGGACCTACAGATACGCAGTATTTT.

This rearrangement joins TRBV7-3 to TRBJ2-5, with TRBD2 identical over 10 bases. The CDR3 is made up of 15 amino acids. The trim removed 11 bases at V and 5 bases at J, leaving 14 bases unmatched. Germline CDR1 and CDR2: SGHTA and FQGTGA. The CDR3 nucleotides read TGTGCCTGCGGGGCTAGCGGGAGTAATTTGGAGACCCAGTACTTC. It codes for CACGASGSNLETQYF.

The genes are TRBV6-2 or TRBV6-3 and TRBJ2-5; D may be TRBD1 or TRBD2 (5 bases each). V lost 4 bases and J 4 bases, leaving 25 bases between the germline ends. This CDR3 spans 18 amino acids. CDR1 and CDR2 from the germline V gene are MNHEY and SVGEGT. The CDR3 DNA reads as TGTGCCAGCAGTTTACGATCACGGGACCCAACACGCCCAGAGACCCAGTACTTC. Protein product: CASSLRSRDPTRPETQYF.

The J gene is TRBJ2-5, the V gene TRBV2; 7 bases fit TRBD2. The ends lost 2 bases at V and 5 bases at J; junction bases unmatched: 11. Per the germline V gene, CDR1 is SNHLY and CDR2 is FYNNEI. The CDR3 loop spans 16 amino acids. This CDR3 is CASSESLAMGGETQYF. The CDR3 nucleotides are TGTGCCAGCAGTGAATCACTGGCAATGGGGGGGGAGACCCAGTACTTC.

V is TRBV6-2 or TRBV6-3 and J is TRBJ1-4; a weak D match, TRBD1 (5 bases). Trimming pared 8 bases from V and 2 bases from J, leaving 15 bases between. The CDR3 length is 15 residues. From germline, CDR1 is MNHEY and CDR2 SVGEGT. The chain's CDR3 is CASGLGVSTNEKLFF. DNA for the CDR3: TGTGCCAGCGGCCTAGGGGTTTCTACTAATGAAAAACTGTTTTTT.